Presented here are 20 T cell receptor beta chains from one specimen sequenced in a study of shared clonotypes between healthy human individuals. This table comes from immunoSEQ multiplex PCR, and its TCRdb copy is limited to in-frame clones, with some not included. The sample contains some 2 million clones, 85% to 95% of which appear only once. Sequenced input: naive CD4+ T cells sorted from blood. The subset was: CD45RA+ positively selected. The receptors here all came from a man aged 18-30 years in good health.

The table lists this clone with a count of one. The chain couples TRBV29-1 to TRBJ2-3, with a tentative D call TRBD1 (6 bases). This CDR3 spans 14 amino acids. Germline V gives CDR1 SQVTM, CDR2 ANQGSEA. V was cut by 1 base and J by 4 bases, with 12 bases left in between. CDR3 region: CSVEGQVGSDTQYF. Written as DNA, the CDR3 is TGCAGCGTTGAAGGACAGGTCGGGTCAGATACGCAGTATTTT.

The gene calls are TRBV4-1 and TRBJ1-2; 8 nucleotides align to TRBD1. The CDR3 is 14 amino acids. V lost 3 bases, J lost 4 bases, and 4 bases stayed unmatched. Looked up from germline, CDR1 is MGHRA and CDR2 is YSYEKL. CDR3 amino acids: CASSQDRDSYGYTF. Here the CDR3 DNA reads TGCGCCAGCAGCCAGGACAGGGACTCCTATGGCTACACCTTC.

The chain's CDR3 is CASKGTGVGEKLFF. The CDR3 nucleotides are TGTGCCAGCAAAGGGACAGGGGTTGGTGAAAAACTGTTTTTT. The gene calls are TRBV6-5 and TRBJ1-4; 10 nucleotides agree with TRBD1. The CDR3 loop spans 14 amino acids. Germline V gene lookup returns CDR1 MNHEY and CDR2 SVGAGI. V lost 7 bases and J lost 7; bases outside the gene matches: 6.

In the case of this clone: Other nucleotide sequences from this sample produce the same CDR3. The rearrangement joins TRBV30 to TRBJ1-5; TRBD1 is a possible D gene (5 bases). V lost 0 bases to trimming and J lost 5 bases, with 8 bases between them. The CDR3 totals 13 residues. Germline CDR1 reads GTSNPN; CDR2 reads SVGIG (reference sequence). The CDR3 region has the DNA TGTGCCTGGAGTGTCGGGGGAGATCAGCCCCAGCATTTT. Its protein product is CAWSVGGDQPQHF.

The V and J genes are TRBV9 and TRBJ1-2, with D uncertain. CDR1 is SGDLS, CDR2 YYNGEE, per germline. The V end lost 2 bases, the J end lost 8 bases, and 13 bases lay between the germline ends. CDR3 length: 13 amino acids. CDR3 nucleotides: TGTGCCAGCAGCGTCGTGGGGAGTAACGGCTACACCTTC. Protein product: CASSVVGSNGYTF.

The V gene is TRBV7-2, the J gene TRBJ1-5; D possibly corresponds to TRBD1 (6 bases). V lost 1 base to trimming and J lost 5 bases, with 15 bases between them. The CDR3 runs 16 residues. CDR1 and CDR2 (germline): SGHTA, FQGNSA. The CDR3 sequence is CASSLEGGRFDQPQHF. The CDR3 DNA follows: TGTGCCAGCAGCTTAGAGGGGGGGCGCTTCGATCAGCCCCAGCATTTT.

The chain employs TRBV19 and TRBJ2-2, with 7 positions matching TRBD1. The CDR3 sequence is 14 residues long. Germline CDR1 reads LNHDA; CDR2 reads SQIVND (reference sequence). V dropped 10 bases and J dropped 5; count of bases not matched to a gene: 10. CDR3 DNA sequence: TGTGCCACAACACCGGGACAGAAAACCGGGGAGCTGTTTTTT. Residues: CATTPGQKTGELFF.

V is TRBV6-1 and J is TRBJ2-3; D ambiguous. The V end was cut by 3 bases, the J end by 0 bases, with 4 bases between. CDR1 is MNHNS and CDR2 is SASEGT in the germline V gene. This CDR3 is built from 13 residues. CDR3 DNA: TGTGCCAGCAGTGATGACAGCACAGATACGCAGTATTTT. This codes for CASSDDSTDTQYF.

The CDR3 spells CASSYSSVFNQPQHF. The CDR3 DNA reads TGTGCCAGCAGTTACTCGTCAGTGTTCAATCAGCCCCAGCATTTT. V usage is TRBV6-5 and J usage is TRBJ1-5; D is uncertain. The CDR3 consists of 15 residues. Germline V gene sequence: CDR1 MNHEY, CDR2 SVGAGI. Trimming left V 0 bases short and J 3 bases short, with 9 bases between.

The chain couples TRBV5-6 to TRBJ2-7, with D unclear. V dropped 0 bases and J dropped 0 bases, with 7 bases sitting between them. Germline loops: CDR1 SGHDT, CDR2 YYEEEE. CDR3 length equals 14 residues. The CDR3: CASSLGVSSYEQYF. The CDR3 coding sequence is TGTGCCAGCAGCTTGGGGGTTAGCTCCTACGAGCAGTACTTC.

The chain has TRBV7-2 and TRBJ2-3; 9 bases agree with TRBD1. The CDR3 is 16 residues long. After removal of 0 bases from V and 2 bases from J, the junction contained 3 bases not matched to a gene. Germline V gene data show CDR1 as SGHTA and CDR2 as FQGNSA. The CDR3 protein is CASSLAGTGITDTQYF. For the CDR3, the DNA is TGTGCCAGCAGCTTAGCAGGGACAGGGATCACAGATACGCAGTATTTT.

The chain is built from TRBV29-1 and TRBJ2-7; tentative D call: TRBD2 (6 bases). CDR3 size: 14 residues. Trimming took off 5 bases at V and 5 bases at J, with 19 bases between the two ends. Germline V lookup: CDR1 SQVTM, CDR2 ANQGSEA. Here the CDR3 reads CSVKEGWGGDEQYF. The CDR3 nucleotides are TGCAGCGTTAAGGAGGGATGGGGTGGGGACGAGCAGTACTTC.

The V call is TRBV18, the J call TRBJ1-1, with D hard to call. The CDR3 covers 16 residues. Per germline, CDR1 KGHSH and CDR2 LQKENI. The V gene lost 7 bases and the J gene lost 0 bases, with 18 bases spanning the gap. The CDR3 bases are TGTGCCAGCTACGATGCGGCAGACCTCATGAACACTGAAGCTTTCTTT. Its translation: CASYDAADLMNTEAFF.

CDR3 coding DNA: TGTGCCACCAGCAGACCTACGACGGAATCCACAGATACGCAGTATTTT. This codes for CATSRPTTESTDTQYF. The chain combines TRBV15 with TRBJ2-3; D not certain. V lost 2 bases and J lost 2, with 14 bases in between. Germline V gives CDR1 LNHNV, CDR2 YYDKDF (reference sequence). The CDR3 is 16 amino acids.

This sequence joins TRBV6-1 and TRBJ1-5, with D maybe TRBD1 (5 bases). The length of the CDR3 is 18 residues. Trimming took off 2 bases at V and 2 bases at J, with 19 bases between the two ends. CDR1 and CDR2 from the germline V gene are MNHNS and SASEGT. The CDR3 spells CASSELIGHFVGNQPQHF. The CDR3 region has the DNA TGTGCCAGCAGTGAACTTATTGGACACTTTGTCGGCAATCAGCCCCAGCATTTT.

This clone was found many times. V gene TRBV15 combines with J gene TRBJ1-5, with a tentative D call TRBD1 (6 bases). V lost 3 bases and J 10 bases, leaving 13 bases between the germline ends. The CDR3 is 13 amino acids. The germline gives CDR1 LNHNV, CDR2 YYDKDF (reference sequence). In nucleotides, the CDR3 is TGTGCCACCAGCAGCCCTGGGGGCTTACCCCAGCATTTT. Amino acid sequence: CATSSPGGLPQHF.

The chain couples TRBV19 to TRBJ2-3, with D unclear. Germline V gives CDR1 LNHDA, CDR2 SQIVND (reference sequence). The CDR3 runs to 14 residues. Trimming removed 4 bases at V and 3 bases at J, with 11 bases between. The DNA for the CDR3 is TGTGCCAGTAGTAATGGCTACGGTACAGATACGCAGTATTTT. Translated, it gives CASSNGYGTDTQYF.

The V gene is TRBV5-1, the J gene TRBJ2-1; 8 bases agree with TRBD1. The CDR3 has 15 amino acids. V shed 3 bases, J shed 9 bases, and the junction held 11 bases outside the gene matches. The germline V gene encodes CDR1 SGHRS and CDR2 YFSETQ. Written as DNA, the CDR3 is TGCGCCAGCAGCTCTCAGGGGGCGGGGATGGTTGAGCAGTTCTTC. Its translation: CASSSQGAGMVEQFF.

Turning to this clone: This same CDR3 is encoded by further DNA sequences in the sample. The rearrangement links TRBV18 to TRBJ2-5; tentative D call: TRBD2 (6 bases). Trimming stripped 6 bases from V and 2 bases from J, with 10 bases between. CDR3 length: 13 residues. Germline V gene lookup returns CDR1 KGHSH and CDR2 LQKENI. The DNA for the CDR3 is TGTGCCAGCTCTCTGGGACTTCAAGAGACCCAGTACTTC. It specifies CASSLGLQETQYF.

The chain recombines TRBV6-6 with TRBJ2-5; D call uncertain. The CDR3 is 14 amino acids. V was shortened by 6 bases and J by 8 bases, with 19 bases between the two germline ends. Germline V gene lookup returns CDR1 MNHNY and CDR2 SVGAGI (reference sequence). CDR3 sequence: CASSPDLGSGTQYF. The CDR3 DNA reads TGTGCCAGCAGCCCCGACCTCGGATCTGGAACCCAGTACTTC.